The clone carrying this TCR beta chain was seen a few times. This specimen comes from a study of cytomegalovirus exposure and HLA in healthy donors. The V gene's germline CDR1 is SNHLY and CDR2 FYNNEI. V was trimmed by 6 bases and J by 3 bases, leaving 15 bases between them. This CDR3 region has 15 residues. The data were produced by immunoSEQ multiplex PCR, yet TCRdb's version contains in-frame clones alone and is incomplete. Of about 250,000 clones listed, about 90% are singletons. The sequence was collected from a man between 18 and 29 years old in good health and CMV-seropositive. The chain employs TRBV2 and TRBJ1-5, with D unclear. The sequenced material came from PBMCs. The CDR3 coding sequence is TGTGCCAGCAGCCCTATCGGACCGATCAATCAGCCCCAGCATTTT. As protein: CASSPIGPINQPQHF.